This TCR beta chain was captured in a study of cytomegalovirus exposure and HLA in healthy donors. The study ran its PCR with 60 Vbeta and 13 Jbeta primers. The method was immunoSEQ multiplex PCR; TCRdb's version includes in-frame clones alone and lacks a portion of them. This table holds fewer than 200,000 clones, 75% to 85% found once. The CDR3 runs 15 residues. Germline V CDR1 and CDR2: LNHDA, SQIVND (reference sequence). V dropped 4 bases and J dropped 2; count of bases not matched to a gene: 6. Points on this clone: Its antigen remains unknown.

Broader study findings: TCR beta V segments were, for the most part, productive about 87% or about 30% of the time in an earlier analysis.

The genes are TRBV19 and TRBJ2-3, with 7 bases matching TRBD1. The sequence was obtained from a woman aged 30 to 39 in good health and CMV-seropositive. Sequenced sample: PBMCs. Here the CDR3 DNA reads TGTGCCAGTAGTACGACAGGGCCTGCCACAGATACGCAGTATTTT. Translating gives CASSTTGPATDTQYF.